This TCR beta chain came from a study of T cell responses to AZD1222 COVID-19 vaccine. The data were produced by immunoSEQ multiplex PCR, yet TCRdb's version contains in-frame clones alone and is incomplete. The table has more than 150,000 clones, roughly 90% seen once; the top ten hold nearly 1%. This clone was observed once. In germline, CDR1 is SGHRS, CDR2 YFSETQ. Trimming stripped 3 bases from V and 3 bases from J, with 9 bases between. This CDR3 has 13 amino acids. Sequencing used peripheral blood, obtained on day 0 of AZD1222 vaccination. This receptor was obtained from an adult in good health. The chain couples TRBV5-1 to TRBJ1-1, with D unresolved. CDR3 sequence: CASSSWTDTEAFF. For the CDR3, the DNA is TGCGCCAGCAGCTCCTGGACGGACACTGAAGCTTTCTTT.